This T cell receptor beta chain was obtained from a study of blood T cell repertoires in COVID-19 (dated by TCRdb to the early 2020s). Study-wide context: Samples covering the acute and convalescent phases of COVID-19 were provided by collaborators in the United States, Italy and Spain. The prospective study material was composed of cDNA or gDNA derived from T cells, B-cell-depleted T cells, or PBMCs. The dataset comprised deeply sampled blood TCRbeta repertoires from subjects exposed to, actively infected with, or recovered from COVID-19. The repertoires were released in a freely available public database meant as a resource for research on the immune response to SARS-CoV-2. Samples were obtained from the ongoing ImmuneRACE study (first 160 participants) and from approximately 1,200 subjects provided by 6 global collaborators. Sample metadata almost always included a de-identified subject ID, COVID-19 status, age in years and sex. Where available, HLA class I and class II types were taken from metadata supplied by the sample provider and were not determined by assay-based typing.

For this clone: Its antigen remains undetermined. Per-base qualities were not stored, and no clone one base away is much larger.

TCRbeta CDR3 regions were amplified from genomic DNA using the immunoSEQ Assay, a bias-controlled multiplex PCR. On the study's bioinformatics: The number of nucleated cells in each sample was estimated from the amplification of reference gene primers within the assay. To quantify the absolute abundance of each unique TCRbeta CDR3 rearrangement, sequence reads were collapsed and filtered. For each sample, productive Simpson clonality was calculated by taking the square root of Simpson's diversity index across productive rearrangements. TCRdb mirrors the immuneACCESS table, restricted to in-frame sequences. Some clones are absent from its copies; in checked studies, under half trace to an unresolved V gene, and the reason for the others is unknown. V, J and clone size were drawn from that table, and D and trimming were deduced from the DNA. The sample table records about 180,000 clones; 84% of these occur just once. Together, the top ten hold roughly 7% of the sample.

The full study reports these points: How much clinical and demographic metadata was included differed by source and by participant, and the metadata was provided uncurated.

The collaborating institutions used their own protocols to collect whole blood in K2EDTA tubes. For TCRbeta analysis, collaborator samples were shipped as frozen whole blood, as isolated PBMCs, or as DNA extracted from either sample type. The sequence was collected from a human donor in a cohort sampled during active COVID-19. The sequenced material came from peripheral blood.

The CDR3 amino acid sequence is: CASSSRGAASSGANVLTF. DNA sequence: TGTGCCAGCAGCTCACGGGGGGCGGCCAGCTCTGGGGCCAACGTCCTGACTTTC. The chain is encoded by TRBV7-9 joined to TRBJ2-6, with TRBD2 perhaps the D gene, on 7 matching bases. The germline V gene (reference sequence) gives CDR1 as SEHNR and CDR2 as FQNEAQ. V loses 4 bases, J loses 0 bases, and the germline ends lie 16 bases apart. The CDR3 measures 18 amino acids from cysteine to phenylalanine. Kept here is only the CDR3 DNA, which spans 54 bases and is read in frame from base 1. The entire variable domain, with the stretches around the CDR3 drawn from the reference TRBV7-9 and TRBJ2-6 proteins, is DTGVSQNPRHKITKRGQNVTFRCDPISEHNRLYWYRQTLGQGPEFLTYFQNEAQLEKSRLLSDRFSAERPKGSFSTLEIQRTEQGDSAMYLCASSSRGAASSGANVLTFGAGSRLTVL.